A single sample is the source of the 18 T cell receptor beta chains below, sequenced in a study of sequential checkpoint blockade in melanoma. As to treatment: randomized to nivolumab then ipilimumab (arm A) or the reverse (arm B). Only in-frame clones appear in the TCRdb table, and some are missing; sequencing was by immunoSEQ multiplex PCR. The data show tens of thousands of clones, 82% seen once. The specimen was CD8+ T cells sorted from blood (inferred from file names), collected from a patient given nivolumab and ipilimumab in sequence. The receptors derive from a human donor with melanoma.

The chain links TRBV14 to TRBJ2-3; D uncertain. There are 13 residues in the CDR3. V was cut by 0 bases and J by 5 bases, with 6 bases left in between. Germline lookup yields CDR1 SGHDN and CDR2 FVKESK. DNA for the CDR3: TGTGCCAGCAGCCAAGATTGGCTAGATACGCAGTATTTT. This sequence encodes CASSQDWLDTQYF.

V usage is TRBV5-6 and J usage is TRBJ1-5; possibly TRBD1 for D (5 bases). This CDR3 spans 14 amino acids. Between the trimmed V and J ends, which lost 3 bases and 0 bases, there was a span of 7 bases. Germline loops: CDR1 SGHDT, CDR2 YYEEEE. CDR3: CASSYQGSNQPQHF. CDR3 sequence (DNA): TGTGCCAGCAGCTACCAGGGTAGCAATCAGCCCCAGCATTTT.

This clone was observed a handful of times. The chain uses TRBV7-2 and TRBJ2-1, with 7 bases aligning to TRBD1. The CDR3 is 14 residues long. Germline V gives CDR1 SGHTA, CDR2 FQGNSA. V was pared by 5 bases and J by 12 bases, with 13 bases of the junction left unmatched. CDR3 region: CASSAQEQGYGQFF. The CDR3 DNA sequence: TGTGCCAGCAGCGCTCAAGAACAGGGGTACGGGCAGTTCTTC.

This clone was counted only a few times. This rearrangement joins TRBV27 to TRBJ1-3; D is possibly TRBD1 (5 bases). Germline CDR1 reads MNHEY; CDR2 reads SMNVEV (reference sequence). With 2 bases removed from V and 0 bases from J, the gap between germline ends came to 11 bases. The CDR3 runs 16 residues. CDR3 sequence (DNA): TGTGCCAGCAGTTTAGTGGGGCAGGGCTCTGGAAACACCATATATTTT. It translates to CASSLVGQGSGNTIYF.

This chain links TRBV30 with TRBJ1-2; D not certain. Germline lookup yields CDR1 GTSNPN and CDR2 SVGIG (reference sequence). This CDR3 spans 13 amino acids. V dropped 7 bases and J dropped 1 base, with 13 bases sitting between them. This CDR3 is CASAGVVNYGYTF. CDR3 DNA sequence: TGTGCCTCCGCCGGGGTGGTTAACTATGGCTACACCTTC.

V gene TRBV5-1 combines with J gene TRBJ1-6, with 7 bases fitting TRBD1. The CDR3 is 15 residues long. The ends lost 1 base at V and 4 bases at J; junction bases unmatched: 2. In germline, CDR1 is SGHRS, CDR2 YFSETQ. Here the CDR3 DNA reads TGCGCCAGCAGCTTGACAGGGGCTTATAATTCACCCCTCCACTTT. This sequence encodes CASSLTGAYNSPLHF. The whole variable domain, filled in from reference TRBV5-1 and TRBJ1-6, reads KAGVTQTPRYLIKTRGQQVTLSCSPISGHRSVSWYQQTPGQGLQFLFEYFSETQRNKGNFPGRFSGRQFSNSRSEMNVSTLELGDSALYLCASSLTGAYNSPLHFGNGTRLTVT.

The table lists this clone with a few counts. One junction end does not reproduce the germline sequence, and a read error may be involved. This chain connects TRBV7-7 to TRBJ2-5; a possible D gene is TRBD2 (5 bases). Germline loops: CDR1 SSHAT, CDR2 FNYEAQ (reference sequence). The CDR3 loop spans 13 amino acids. As DNA, the CDR3 is TGTGCTAGCAGCTTCCGGGGCCAAGAGACCCAGTACTTC. This sequence encodes CASSFRGQETQYF.

In regard to this clone: Germline and junction disagree at one end, which may indicate a read error. At the DNA level, this CDR3 is encoded by other sequences in the same sample as well. The rearrangement uses TRBV5-1 and TRBJ1-1, with D possibly matching TRBD1 (5 bases). Germline V gene lookup returns CDR1 SGHRS and CDR2 YFSETQ. CDR3 length equals 13 residues. This CDR3 is CASSDGLGGSAFF. The DNA of the CDR3 is TGCGCCAGCAGCGACGGGCTCGGGGGGAGCGCTTTCTTC.

This rearrangement joins TRBV5-1 to TRBJ2-7, with 7 bases lining up with TRBD2. Germline V gene data show CDR1 as SGHRS and CDR2 as YFSETQ. CDR3 length: 14 amino acids. V trimming: 4 bases; J trimming: 3 bases; junction bases outside the gene matches: 7. The CDR3 region is CASSPEGTNYEQYF. In DNA form, the CDR3 reads TGCGCCAGCAGCCCGGAGGGGACTAACTACGAGCAGTACTTC.

The chain links TRBV19 to TRBJ1-2, with 9 bases identical to TRBD1. The V gene's germline CDR1 is LNHDA and CDR2 SQIVND (reference sequence). With 6 bases clipped from V and 6 bases from J, the junction kept 11 bases outside the gene matches. This CDR3 contains 15 residues. The CDR3 region is CASRIPGTGSDGYTF. In DNA, the CDR3 is TGTGCCAGTAGAATTCCTGGGACAGGGAGTGATGGCTACACCTTC.

This clone was detected once. The chain employs TRBV5-4 and TRBJ1-4, with TRBD1 matching over 9 bases. This CDR3 contains 14 residues. Germline CDR1 is SGHNT and CDR2 is YYREEE (reference sequence). Trimming at V came to 3 bases and at J to 8 bases, leaving 5 bases not matched to a gene. DNA of the CDR3: TGTGCCAGCAGCTCCCGGGACAGGGACGAAAAACTGTTTTTT. Amino acid sequence: CASSSRDRDEKLFF.

The genes are TRBV5-1 and TRBJ2-7; 7 bases are a match to TRBD2. With the DNA end fitting TRBJ2-1 better, the J assignment may be wrong. This CDR3 comprises 16 residues. In germline, CDR1 is SGHRS, CDR2 YFSETQ. As DNA, the CDR3 is TGCGCCAGCAGTCGTATCGAGGGAGGGTCCTTAAATGAGCAGTTCTTC. Translation: CASSRIEGGSLNEQFF.

The chain combines TRBV19 with TRBJ1-5; D ambiguous. Trimming took off 6 bases at V and 4 bases at J, with 19 bases between the two ends. This CDR3 has 16 residues. The germline CDR1 and CDR2 sequences are LNHDA and SQIVND (reference sequence). The CDR3 bases are TGTGCCAGTAGCCCCGCCCCCAGGCTGCCTAATCAGCCCCAGCATTTT. This translates into CASSPAPRLPNQPQHF. Combining the CDR3 with reference TRBV19 and TRBJ1-5 gives the whole variable domain DGGITQSPKYLFRKEGQNVTLSCEQNLNHDAMYWYRQDPGQGLRLIYYSQIVNDFQKGDIAEGYSVSREKKESFPLTVTSAQKNPTAFYLCASSPAPRLPNQPQHFGDGTRLSIL.

This chain connects TRBV7-9 to TRBJ2-1; 14 bases agree with TRBD2. V dropped 5 bases and J dropped 8; count of bases not matched to a gene: 8. CDR3 length: 16 amino acids. Germline CDR1 is SEHNR and CDR2 is FQNEAQ (reference sequence). The CDR3 bases are TGTGCCAGCAGCCCTCGGACTAGCGGGGGGCCGTATGAGCAGTTCTTC. Protein sequence: CASSPRTSGGPYEQFF.

The CDR3 region is CASSLGDRANNEQFF. CDR3 sequence (DNA): TGCGCCAGCAGCTTGGGGGACAGGGCAAACAATGAGCAGTTCTTC. The gene calls are TRBV5-1 and TRBJ2-1; 9 nucleotides match TRBD1. V trimming: 0 bases; J trimming: 5 bases; junction bases outside the gene matches: 3. This CDR3 region has 15 residues. Germline V CDR1 and CDR2: SGHRS, YFSETQ.

The chain couples TRBV28 to TRBJ2-7; D ambiguous. Per the germline V gene, CDR1 is MDHEN and CDR2 is SYDVKM. The CDR3 runs to 13 residues. V was shortened by 5 bases and J by 6 bases, with 14 bases between the two germline ends. CDR3 sequence: CASSSPTWAEQYF. CDR3 bases: TGTGCCAGCAGTAGCCCCACTTGGGCCGAGCAGTACTTC.

This clone was seen only once. The J gene is TRBJ1-1, the V gene TRBV19; D not certain. This CDR3 has 15 amino acids. CDR1 is LNHDA, CDR2 SQIVND, per germline (reference sequence). V lost 1 base, J lost 5 bases, and 14 bases lay in between. The CDR3 loop is CASSIVKAGRTEAFF. The CDR3 DNA follows: TGTGCCAGTAGTATAGTTAAAGCAGGCAGAACTGAAGCTTTCTTT. Looking up the rest from reference TRBV19 and TRBJ1-1 gives the full variable domain: DGGITQSPKYLFRKEGQNVTLSCEQNLNHDAMYWYRQDPGQGLRLIYYSQIVNDFQKGDIAEGYSVSREKKESFPLTVTSAQKNPTAFYLCASSIVKAGRTEAFFGQGTRLTVV.

This chain connects TRBV27 to TRBJ2-5, with a weak D call TRBD2 (6 bases). The J call may be faulty, since TRBJ2-7 better matches the DNA end. The CDR3 runs to 16 residues. CDR1 is MNHEY and CDR2 is SMNVEV in the germline V gene (reference sequence). CDR3 bases: TGTGCCAGCAGTTTAAAATGGGCGGGGAGCTCCTACGAGCAGTACTTC. Protein sequence: CASSLKWAGSSYEQYF.